These 32 T cell receptor beta chains were sequenced from one sample in a study of CD8 T cells in ankylosing spondylitis. TCRdb independently ran MiXCR on the 5' RACE reads; one entry per CDR3 protein. Of some 70,000 distinct CDR3 sequences detected, over 4% appear once; the ten largest clones hold roughly 2.3%. Material for sequencing was blood, either unsorted or a sorted T cell fraction (not recorded which). The receptor source for this set is a male donor with ankylosing spondylitis or in good health (not recorded which).

This chain uses TRBV10-3 with TRBJ2-5, with 10 positions matching TRBD2. V dropped 3 bases and J dropped 4; count of bases not matched to a gene: 11. CDR3 length: 17 amino acids. Germline V CDR1 and CDR2: ENHRY, SYGVKD. CDR3 DNA: TGTGCCATCAGTGATACAGCGGGGGGGCCTATGAGAGAGACCCAGTACTTC. This sequence encodes CAISDTAGGPMRETQYF.

This clonotype was recorded many times. The chain links TRBV6-6 to TRBJ2-5; 8 nucleotides agree with TRBD1. Germline V gives CDR1 MNHNY, CDR2 SVGAGI (reference sequence). The CDR3 runs 12 residues. Trimming cost V 7 bases and J 5 bases; bases outside gene matches: 3. DNA for the CDR3: TGTGCCAGCACAGGGGGCTATGAGACCCAGTACTTC. Residues: CASTGGYETQYF.

At least ten counts were recorded for this clonotype. The rearrangement joins TRBV13 to TRBJ2-7; TRBD1 matches at 10 bases. Germline V gene sequence: CDR1 PRHDT, CDR2 FYEKMQ (reference sequence). With 3 bases clipped from V and 3 bases from J, the junction kept 2 bases outside the gene matches. This CDR3 is 14 amino acids long. CDR3 sequence: CASSFGQGDYEQYF. The CDR3 DNA sequence: TGTGCCAGCAGCTTCGGACAGGGGGACTACGAGCAGTACTTC.

This clonotype has ten or more counts. V and J are TRBV12-3 or TRBV12-4 and TRBJ1-6; unclear D gene. The CDR3 is made up of 17 amino acids. Trimming shortened V by 7 bases and J by 10 bases, and 26 bases separated the two germline ends. For the CDR3, the DNA is TGTGCCAGCAAGTCAACGATAAGATCGCTGGGCGGATCACCCCTCCACTTT. This encodes CASKSTIRSLGGSPLHF.

This clonotype was counted many times. This chain links TRBV10-3 with TRBJ1-5; a weak D match, TRBD1 (5 bases). Germline CDR1 is ENHRY and CDR2 is SYGVKD. Trimming removed 0 bases at V and 4 bases at J, with 16 bases between. CDR3 size: 17 residues. CDR3 nucleotides: TGTGCCATCAGTGAGTCCGGGGACTCGGTAAGGAATCAGCCCCAGCATTTT. Its translation is CAISESGDSVRNQPQHF.

In its sample, this clonotype was seen many times. The chain recombines TRBV15 with TRBJ1-5, with no clear D. Trimming shortened V by 3 bases and J by 0 bases, and 12 bases separated the two germline ends. The germline V gene has CDR1 LNHNV and CDR2 YYDKDF (reference sequence). The CDR3 is made up of 16 amino acids. CDR3 sequence (DNA): TGTGCCACCAGCAGGGGTTTAACCGATAGCAATCAGCCCCAGCATTTT. Its translation is CATSRGLTDSNQPQHF.

This clonotype showed up many times. The chain is built from TRBV6-1 and TRBJ1-5; no firm D call. V gave up 8 bases and J gave up 6 bases, with 20 bases separating them. Germline values: CDR1 MNHNS, CDR2 SASEGT. The CDR3 consists of 15 residues. In DNA, the CDR3 is TGTGCCAGCTTGCCGGACGCGTCGGGAAGTCAGCCCCAGCATTTT. Residues: CASLPDASGSQPQHF.

This clonotype was found a few times. V gene TRBV29-1 combines with J gene TRBJ1-1; D ambiguous. This CDR3 spans 11 amino acids. Germline V lookup: CDR1 SQVTM, CDR2 ANQGSEA. V was clipped by 4 bases and J by 3 bases, with 6 bases between them. DNA of the CDR3: TGCAGCGTTGTGAGGGACACTGAAGCTTTCTTT. Its translation is CSVVRDTEAFF.

This clonotype appeared many times. This rearrangement joins TRBV15 to TRBJ2-1, with a tentative D call TRBD1 (5 bases). Trimming pared 0 bases from V and 10 bases from J, leaving 16 bases between. This CDR3 region has 15 residues. Germline V CDR1 and CDR2: LNHNV, YYDKDF (reference sequence). The CDR3 nucleotides are TGTGCCACCAGCAGAGATAGGACAAGTCCGAGGGAGCAGTTCTTC. This gives the protein CATSRDRTSPREQFF.

This clonotype came up many times. The chain combines TRBV6-2 or TRBV6-3 with TRBJ2-5, with 13 nucleotides matching TRBD2. CDR1 and CDR2 from the germline V gene are MNHEY and SVGEGT. V shed 4 bases and J 5 bases; nucleotides not matched to a gene: 16. This CDR3 comprises 19 residues. CDR3 protein: CASSSSLTSGGTSRETQYF. The CDR3 coding sequence is TGTGCCAGCAGTTCCTCCCTGACTAGCGGGGGGACCTCGAGGGAGACCCAGTACTTC.

In this sample, this clonotype turned up many times. The genes are TRBV12-3 or TRBV12-4 and TRBJ1-4, with D possibly being TRBD1 (6 bases). There are 17 residues in the CDR3. V lost 7 bases and J 3 bases, leaving 21 bases between the germline ends. The DNA for the CDR3 is TGTGCCAGCAAATCGATCGACGGGGGGCTGGCTAATGAAAAACTGTTTTTT. It encodes CASKSIDGGLANEKLFF.

The sample holds many counts of this clonotype. This sequence joins TRBV28 and TRBJ1-1; no definite D call. CDR3 length equals 14 residues. V lost 5 bases and J lost 11, with 21 bases in between. Germline V CDR1 and CDR2: MDHEN, SYDVKM. CDR3 in amino acids: CASSPTSPRMTAFF. For the CDR3, the DNA is TGTGCCAGCAGTCCAACGTCACCCAGAATGACGGCTTTCTTT.

This clonotype has at least ten counts. CDR3 region: CASSHVNDEELFF. CDR3 coding DNA: TGTGCCAGCAGTCACGTTAACGACGAGGAGCTGTTTTTT. The V and J genes are TRBV6-2 or TRBV6-3 and TRBJ2-2; D remains unclear. There are 13 residues in the CDR3. V lost 5 bases to trimming and J lost 10 bases, with 14 bases between them. CDR1 MNHEY and CDR2 SVGEGT come from the germline V gene.

This clonotype was counted many times. The CDR3 loop reads CASSLGSGGPLHF. The CDR3 DNA is TGTGCCAGCAGCTTAGGATCGGGGGGACCCCTCCACTTT. This chain joins TRBV7-3 and TRBJ1-6; tentative D call: TRBD1 (5 bases). Trimming cost V 2 bases and J 12 bases, with 11 bases left between them. The CDR3 has 13 amino acids. Germline values: CDR1 SGHTA, CDR2 FQGTGA.

This clonotype was counted at least ten times. The chain combines TRBV7-3 with TRBJ2-7; D is tentatively TRBD1 or TRBD2 (5 bases each). The V gene's germline CDR1 is SGHTA and CDR2 FQGTGA. Trimming removed 1 base from V and 2 bases from J, with 12 bases in between. This CDR3 spans 15 amino acids. CDR3 DNA: TGTGCCAGCAGCTTAAGAGGGACCCCTCCCTACGAGCAGTACTTC. It is translated as CASSLRGTPPYEQYF.

Turning to this clonotype: Since a much larger clone is just one base distant, this may be a read error. The V and J genes are TRBV29-1 and TRBJ1-5; the match to TRBD1 covers 7 bases. Germline assignment: CDR1 SQVTM and CDR2 ANQGSEA. This CDR3 is built from 13 residues. Unmatched junction bases numbered 6, after V lost 6 bases and J lost 4 bases. CDR3 nucleotide sequence: TGCAGCGTCGTGACAGGGTGGAATCAGCCCCAGCATTTT. Encoded protein: CSVVTGWNQPQHF.

This clonotype was observed many times. The V and J genes are TRBV29-1 and TRBJ2-2; a possible D gene is TRBD1 (5 bases). Per germline, CDR1 SQVTM and CDR2 ANQGSEA. This CDR3 has 14 residues. V was cut by 7 bases and J by 0 bases, with 12 bases left in between. This CDR3 is CSAPGPANTGELFF. The CDR3 coding sequence is TGCAGCGCTCCAGGGCCAGCGAACACCGGGGAGCTGTTTTTT.

The sample holds many counts of this clonotype. The gene calls are TRBV3-1 and TRBJ2-1; D gene ambiguous. There are 12 residues in the CDR3. With 1 base removed from V and 8 bases from J, the gap between germline ends came to 6 bases. Per the germline V gene, CDR1 is LGHDT and CDR2 is YNNKEL (reference sequence). DNA of the CDR3: TGTGCCAGCAGCCAAGTTGGCGATGAGCAGTTCTTC. It yields the protein CASSQVGDEQFF.

This clonotype was observed many times. The chain joins TRBV14 to TRBJ2-5; D unclear. The CDR3 covers 13 residues. CDR1 SGHDN and CDR2 FVKESK come from the germline V gene. Trimming took off 0 bases at V and 2 bases at J, with 4 bases between the two ends. The CDR3 nucleotides are TGTGCCAGCAGCCAAGAAATTCAAGAGACCCAGTACTTC. Translated: CASSQEIQETQYF.

This clonotype was counted ten times or more. This chain uses TRBV5-6 with TRBJ1-6; D perhaps matches TRBD1 (5 bases). The ends were cut back, 3 bases at V and 7 bases at J, with 20 bases in the middle. This CDR3 has 17 residues. Germline values: CDR1 SGHDT, CDR2 YYEEEE. CDR3 DNA sequence: TGTGCCAGCAGCTCGGCAGGGAGACGGGGATTAAATTCACCCCTCCACTTT. Protein: CASSSAGRRGLNSPLHF.

In its sample, this clonotype was seen many times. CDR3 loop: CASMAAGELFF. The CDR3 nucleotides read TGTGCCAGCATGGCGGCCGGGGAGCTGTTTTTT. The chain has TRBV12-3 or TRBV12-4 and TRBJ2-2, with D unresolved. V was pared by 7 bases and J by 6 bases, with 6 bases between. The CDR3 consists of 11 residues.

This clonotype was observed many times. This chain joins TRBV5-1 and TRBJ1-2, with a possible D match to TRBD1 (6 bases). Germline lookup yields CDR1 SGHRS and CDR2 YFSETQ. Trimming cost V 1 base and J 3 bases, with 7 bases left between them. The CDR3 loop spans 13 amino acids. CDR3 sequence (DNA): TGCGCCAGCAGCTTGTCAGGGGACTATGGCTACACCTTC. Translated, it gives CASSLSGDYGYTF.

This clonotype was detected many times. The gene calls are TRBV7-8 and TRBJ2-2, with D perhaps TRBD1 or TRBD2 (5 bases each). CDR1 and CDR2 from the germline V gene are SGHVS and FQNEAQ. The CDR3 length is 14 residues. V was shortened by 7 bases and J by 9 bases, with 18 bases between the two germline ends. The DNA for the CDR3 is TGTGCCAGCAACCTCGGGGTGGGGCCCCGGGAGCTGTTTTTT. This translates into CASNLGVGPRELFF. The variable domain in full, with the rest retrieved from reference TRBV7-8 and TRBJ2-2, is GAGVSQSPRYKVAKRGQDVALRCDPISGHVSLFWYQQALGQGPEFLTYFQNEAQLDKSGLPSDRFFAERPEGSVSTLKIQRTQQEDSAVYLCASNLGVGPRELFFGEGSRLTVL.

This clonotype was seen many times. The chain has TRBV29-1 and TRBJ1-5, with 7 bases matching TRBD1. With 7 bases clipped from V and 0 bases from J, the junction kept 12 bases outside the gene matches. This CDR3 is built from 16 residues. Germline CDR1 reads SQVTM; CDR2 reads ANQGSEA. CDR3: CSARLQGSDSNQPQHF. The CDR3 nucleotides are TGCAGCGCGCGATTACAGGGGTCCGATAGCAATCAGCCCCAGCATTTT.

This clonotype has at least ten counts. The V call is TRBV10-3, the J call TRBJ2-7, with TRBD2 matching over 7 bases. V was pared by 0 bases and J by 4 bases, with 3 bases of the junction left unmatched. The V gene's germline CDR1 is ENHRY and CDR2 SYGVKD. CDR3 length: 14 amino acids. The CDR3 DNA follows: TGTGCCATCAGTGAGTCGTCGGGGGGATACGAGCAGTACTTC. Protein: CAISESSGGYEQYF.

This clonotype was found many times. The chain has TRBV6-2 or TRBV6-3 and TRBJ2-5; a weak D match, TRBD2 (6 bases). This CDR3 region has 15 residues. V shed 2 bases and J shed 2 bases, with 12 bases lying between them. Per germline, CDR1 MNHEY and CDR2 SVGEGT. As DNA, the CDR3 is TGTGCCAGCAGTTACACGGCCGCGGGGCAAGAGACCCAGTACTTC. Translated, it gives CASSYTAAGQETQYF.

This clonotype was found many times. V is TRBV4-3 and J is TRBJ1-5, with D perhaps TRBD1 (6 bases). The germline V and J ends were trimmed by 1 base and 4 bases, with 11 bases remaining between them. Germline CDR1 and CDR2: LGHNA and YSLEER. The CDR3 has 15 residues. The CDR3 here is CASSQANRDNQPQHF. The CDR3 nucleotides are TGCGCCAGCAGCCAAGCCAACAGGGATAATCAGCCCCAGCATTTT.

This clonotype was recorded at least ten times. V is TRBV5-1 and J is TRBJ2-7; D remains unclear. V was cut by 0 bases and J by 1 base, with 8 bases left in between. Germline V gene data show CDR1 as SGHRS and CDR2 as YFSETQ. The length of the CDR3 is 14 residues. CDR3 sequence: CASSLVPDSYEQYF. The DNA for the CDR3 is TGCGCCAGCAGCTTGGTACCAGATTCCTACGAGCAGTACTTC.

The genes are TRBV6-2 or TRBV6-3 and TRBJ1-2; D is undetermined. The germline CDR1 and CDR2 sequences are MNHEY and SVGEGT. This CDR3 spans 12 amino acids. Trimming took 7 bases from V and 4 from J, leaving 10 bases between them. The CDR3 DNA reads as TGTGCCAGCACCAACAGTGCCTATGGCTACACCTTC. This encodes CASTNSAYGYTF.

This clonotype was counted at least ten times. V usage is TRBV12-2 and J usage is TRBJ2-7; no DNA check was done on the table's D call, TRBD1. TRBV12-2 is termed a pseudogene. The CDR3 length is 16 residues. In DNA, the CDR3 is TGTGCAAGTCGCTTAGCGGTTATAAGGGACACCTACGAGCAGTACTTC. Amino acid sequence: CASRLAVIRDTYEQYF.

This clonotype was counted many times. In nucleotides, the CDR3 is TGTGCCACCAACGACGGGTCGGGCGCTGAGCAGTTCTTC. Protein sequence: CATNDGSGAEQFF. The rearrangement joins TRBV24-1 to TRBJ2-1, with D unclear. Germline V gene data show CDR1 as KGHDR and CDR2 as SFDVKD. This CDR3 region has 13 residues. The V end was cut by 8 bases, the J end by 9 bases, with 16 bases between.

This clonotype was observed at least ten times. In nucleotides, the CDR3 is TGTGCCAGCAGCTTGAACCCTCTAGCGGGGGGGGATGATACGCAGTATTTT. Translated: CASSLNPLAGGDDTQYF. This sequence joins TRBV11-3 and TRBJ2-3; TRBD2 agrees at 12 bases. The CDR3 runs 17 residues. CDR1 is SGHNT, CDR2 YENEEA, per germline. V shed 3 bases and J 6 bases; nucleotides not matched to a gene: 10. The full variable domain, rest sourced from reference TRBV11-3 and TRBJ2-3, is EAGVVQSPRYKIIEKKQPVAFWCNPISGHNTLYWYLQNLGQGPELLIRYENEEAVDDSQLPKDRFSAERLKGVDSTLKIQPAELGDSAVYLCASSLNPLAGGDDTQYFGPGTRLTVL.